Below, 8 T cell receptor beta chains from the same sample are listed, as sequenced in a study of cytomegalovirus exposure and HLA in healthy donors. The PCR contained 60 Vbeta and 13 Jbeta primers. Profiled with immunoSEQ multiplex PCR; TCRdb holds only in-frame clones, not every one. This sample has 80,000 or so clones; around three quarters occur once, and the top ten carry 7% to 7.5%. The sequencing sample was made of PBMCs. These TCRs come from a woman between 40 and 55 years old in good health and CMV-seronegative.

The chain employs TRBV6-1 and TRBJ2-3, with 9 positions matching TRBD2. V lost 3 bases to trimming and J lost 11 bases; unmatched junction nucleotides: 9. CDR3 length: 14 amino acids. CDR1 and CDR2 (germline): MNHNS, SASEGT. CDR3 sequence reads: CASSEGAGGRRQYF. The CDR3 DNA reads as TGTGCCAGCAGTGAGGGCGCGGGAGGGCGAAGGCAGTATTTT.

The V call is TRBV19, the J call TRBJ1-5; a possible D gene is TRBD1 (6 bases). V was cut by 5 bases and J by 6 bases, with 11 bases left in between. The CDR3 extends over 13 amino acids. Germline CDR1 is LNHDA and CDR2 is SQIVND (reference sequence). The CDR3 sequence is CASSSQGGQPQHF. CDR3 DNA: TGTGCCAGTAGTTCCCAAGGGGGTCAGCCCCAGCATTTT.

The CDR3 DNA is TGTGCCAGCAGCGACAGCTCCTATAATTCACCCCTCCACTTT. It yields the protein CASSDSSYNSPLHF. This rearrangement joins TRBV9 to TRBJ1-6; no firm D call. The germline V gene has CDR1 SGDLS and CDR2 YYNGEE. The CDR3 totals 14 residues. V gave up 3 bases and J gave up 0 bases, with 4 bases separating them.

This clone was observed a handful of times. This chain uses TRBV7-2 with TRBJ2-3; no clear D gene. The germline V gene encodes CDR1 SGHTA and CDR2 FQGNSA. The V end lost 1 base, the J end lost 7 bases, and 6 bases lay between the germline ends. This CDR3 has 12 residues. The CDR3 DNA reads as TGTGCCAGCAGCTTAGTAGTTCATACGCAGTATTTT. This translates into CASSLVVHTQYF.

V usage is TRBV11-1 and J usage is TRBJ1-1, with D possibly TRBD1 on 5 matching bases. Germline lookup yields CDR1 SGHAT and CDR2 FQDESV (reference sequence). The CDR3 has 14 amino acids. Deletions cut 2 bases from V and 1 base from J, with 8 bases between. The CDR3 DNA is TGTGCCAGCAGCTTATCGGGGGGGAACACTGAAGCTTTCTTT. Residues: CASSLSGGNTEAFF.

The J gene is TRBJ1-1, the V gene TRBV28; D gene ambiguous. The CDR3 sequence is 11 residues long. Germline V gives CDR1 MDHEN, CDR2 SYDVKM. Trimming removed 4 bases at V and 2 bases at J, with 2 bases between. CDR3 region: CASSSNTEAFF. CDR3 in DNA: TGTGCCAGCAGTTCTAACACTGAAGCTTTCTTT.

This rearrangement joins TRBV5-1 to TRBJ2-5, with 8 bases identical to TRBD2. The junction had 10 bases not matched to a gene; V was cut back by 1 base and J by 5 bases. Germline CDR1 is SGHRS and CDR2 is YFSETQ. CDR3 length: 16 amino acids. CDR3 residues: CASSLRSGSMTETQYF. CDR3 coding DNA: TGCGCCAGCAGCTTGAGAAGCGGGAGCATGACGGAGACCCAGTACTTC.

The chain joins TRBV30 to TRBJ1-2; D gene unclear. V lost 3 bases and J lost 3, with 26 bases in between. This CDR3 contains 18 residues. The germline CDR1 and CDR2 sequences are GTSNPN and SVGIG (reference sequence). In nucleotides, the CDR3 is TGTGCCTGGAGCCTTCCTAGCGCCAGCCGATCCTTTTACTATGGCTACACCTTC. Translation gives CAWSLPSASRSFYYGYTF.